The sequence of this T cell receptor beta chain was determined in a study of STAT5B mutations in CD4+ large granular lymphocyte leukemia. Data came from immunoSEQ multiplex PCR; TCRdb stores just in-frame clones and leaves some out. The sample contains 30,000 to 40,000 clones, about 80% of which appear only once. The CDR3 totals 13 residues. V shed 7 bases and J 5 bases; nucleotides not matched to a gene: 6. The V gene's germline CDR1 is SGHRS and CDR2 YFSETQ. This chain uses TRBV5-1 with TRBJ2-7, with 10 bases lining up with TRBD2. Sequencing was performed on CD4+ T cells from blood buffy coats. The receptor's source is a human donor in good health. The CDR3 is CASQREGLNEQYF. The CDR3 bases are TGCGCCAGCCAGCGGGAGGGCCTCAACGAGCAGTACTTC.